This T cell receptor (beta chain) was documented in a study of cytomegalovirus exposure and HLA in healthy donors. General study findings and limits: While the bulk of TCR sequences proved rare, some public TCRs turned up in many donors. A few CMV-associated chains proved CMV antigen-specific in vitro.

This clone was observed a handful of times. Its specificity is unknown. The study ran its PCR with 60 Vbeta and 13 Jbeta primers. Produced via immunoSEQ multiplex PCR; TCRdb's table is partial and in-frame only. The sample lists about 120,000 clones; roughly 82% were seen once. CDR3 length: 13 residues. Trimming removed 5 bases from V and 2 bases from J, with 11 bases in between. Germline V CDR1 and CDR2: SGHKS, YYEKEE (reference sequence). The chain uses TRBV5-5 and TRBJ2-7, with a tentative D call TRBD1 (5 bases). Sequenced material: PBMCs. The TCR originated in a woman younger than 35 in good health and CMV-seronegative. CDR3 region: CASRRQGPYEQYF. The CDR3 nucleotides are TGTGCCAGCAGAAGGCAGGGTCCCTACGAGCAGTACTTC. Filled out from reference TRBV5-5 and TRBJ2-7, the complete variable domain reads DAGVTQSPTHLIKTRGQQVTLRCSPISGHKSVSWYQQVLGQGPQFIFQYYEKEERGRGNFPDRFSARQFPNYSSELNVNALLLGDSALYLCASRRQGPYEQYFGPGTRLTVT.